The 8 T cell receptor beta chains presented below share a single source sample, sequenced in a study of blood T cell repertoires in COVID-19. Sequencing was performed with immunoSEQ multiplex PCR; in TCRdb, only in-frame clones are kept and a portion is missing. Among fewer than 500,000 clones listed, roughly 89% were seen once. The sequencing input was peripheral blood. The receptor set was obtained from a woman in her thirties with acute or convalescent COVID-19.

The chain is built from TRBV6-5 and TRBJ2-5, with D possibly TRBD2 on 6 matching bases. The CDR3 loop spans 12 amino acids. Germline lookup yields CDR1 MNHEY and CDR2 SVGAGI. Trimming removed 10 bases from V and 7 bases from J, with 16 bases in between. DNA for the CDR3: TGTGCCACGTGGACTACCTTAGGGACCCAGTACTTC. The encoded protein is CATWTTLGTQYF.

Concerning this clone: The sample carries other DNA sequences with the same CDR3. The chain carries TRBV5-1 and TRBJ1-2; D remains ambiguous. V lost 0 bases and J lost 5, with 8 bases in between. Looked up from germline, CDR1 is SGHRS and CDR2 is YFSETQ. The CDR3 runs to 13 residues. The CDR3 is CASSLAGNYGYTF. The CDR3 coding sequence is TGCGCCAGCAGCTTGGCCGGGAATTATGGCTACACCTTC. Variable domain in full (rest from reference TRBV5-1 and TRBJ1-2): KAGVTQTPRYLIKTRGQQVTLSCSPISGHRSVSWYQQTPGQGLQFLFEYFSETQRNKGNFPGRFSGRQFSNSRSEMNVSTLELGDSALYLCASSLAGNYGYTFGSGTRLTVV.

This clone came up a few times. The rearrangement uses TRBV7-9 and TRBJ1-1, with 7 bases aligning to TRBD1. This CDR3 region has 15 residues. J lost 2 bases, V lost 4 bases, and 7 bases had no gene match. Germline V gene lookup returns CDR1 SEHNR and CDR2 FQNEAQ (reference sequence). The CDR3 sequence: CASSYDRAYNTEAFF. CDR3 DNA: TGTGCCAGCAGCTACGACAGGGCCTACAACACTGAAGCTTTCTTT.

This chain connects TRBV12-3 or TRBV12-4 to TRBJ2-1, with TRBD1 identical over 8 bases. This CDR3 has 13 residues. Unmatched junction bases numbered 6, after V lost 7 bases and J lost 7 bases. The CDR3 is CASTGDRLNEQFF. CDR3 coding DNA: TGTGCCAGCACCGGGGACAGGTTGAATGAGCAGTTCTTC.

The chain is built from TRBV19 and TRBJ2-1, with D hard to call. The ends were cut back, 3 bases at V and 7 bases at J, with 7 bases in the middle. Germline lookup yields CDR1 LNHDA and CDR2 SQIVND (reference sequence). The CDR3 consists of 12 residues. The CDR3 sequence: CASSIPGNEQFF. CDR3 nucleotides: TGTGCCAGTAGTATCCCCGGGAATGAGCAGTTCTTC. Complete variable domain (other parts from reference TRBV19 and TRBJ2-1): DGGITQSPKYLFRKEGQNVTLSCEQNLNHDAMYWYRQDPGQGLRLIYYSQIVNDFQKGDIAEGYSVSREKKESFPLTVTSAQKNPTAFYLCASSIPGNEQFFGPGTRLTVL.

V is TRBV5-1 and J is TRBJ1-1; D gene ambiguous. The CDR3 totals 14 residues. The V end lost 6 bases, the J end lost 0 bases, and 12 bases lay between the germline ends. Germline V lookup: CDR1 SGHRS, CDR2 YFSETQ. CDR3 sequence reads: CASKEQIMNTEAFF. The CDR3 DNA reads TGCGCCAGCAAGGAACAGATCATGAACACTGAAGCTTTCTTT.

The gene calls are TRBV29-1 and TRBJ2-7; 10 bases are a match to TRBD1. CDR3 size: 14 residues. Germline V CDR1 and CDR2: SQVTM, ANQGSEA. Trimming took 6 bases from V and 0 from J; bases not matched to a gene: 5. CDR3 amino acids: CSVAGTGVSYEQYF. Here the CDR3 DNA reads TGCAGCGTCGCCGGGACAGGGGTCTCCTACGAGCAGTACTTC.

The chain couples TRBV20-1 to TRBJ2-7; D remains ambiguous. The CDR3 runs to 10 residues. Germline CDR1 is DFQATT and CDR2 is SNEGSKA (reference sequence). Trimming left V 6 bases short and J 4 bases short, with 7 bases between. CDR3 sequence: CSAARYEQYF. CDR3 bases: TGCAGTGCAGCAAGATACGAGCAGTACTTC.